These 5 T cell receptor beta chains came from one sample sequenced in a study of blood T cell repertoires in COVID-19. The assay was immunoSEQ multiplex PCR, and TCRdb's table has in-frame clones only and misses some. The sample comprises approximately 300,000 clones, around 86% of which are singletons, and 1% rests with the top ten. The sample was peripheral blood. These receptors were obtained from a man aged 45-65 years with active or convalescent COVID-19.

This chain uses TRBV6-4 with TRBJ1-1; 8 bases fit TRBD1. The CDR3 is made up of 13 amino acids. Trimming cost V 9 bases and J 3 bases; bases outside gene matches: 6. The germline V gene encodes CDR1 MRHNA and CDR2 SNTAGT. In DNA form, the CDR3 reads TGTGCCAGTTCAGGGGGCTTGGACACTGAAGCTTTCTTT. It is translated as CASSGGLDTEAFF.

This chain uses TRBV27 with TRBJ2-7, with D tentatively TRBD1 (6 bases). V lost 4 bases and J 2 bases, leaving 12 bases between the germline ends. The CDR3 runs to 14 residues. CDR1 and CDR2 (germline): MNHEY, SMNVEV (reference sequence). In DNA, the CDR3 is TGTGCCAGCAGTTACACAGGGACCCCCTACGAGCAGTACTTC. It is translated as CASSYTGTPYEQYF.

This clone was detected only once. The chain uses TRBV6-5 and TRBJ1-1; 8 bases are shared with TRBD1. V lost 2 bases to trimming and J lost 4 bases; unmatched junction nucleotides: 6. Germline lookup yields CDR1 MNHEY and CDR2 SVGAGI. The CDR3 consists of 15 residues. The CDR3 bases are TGTGCCAGCAGTTACACCGAACAGGGGGGCACTGAAGCTTTCTTT. This codes for CASSYTEQGGTEAFF.

This chain uses TRBV28 with TRBJ1-4; no clear D gene. V was pared by 5 bases and J by 4 bases, with 14 bases between. The CDR3 totals 15 residues. Germline CDR1 is MDHEN and CDR2 is SYDVKM. The CDR3 coding sequence is TGTGCCAGCAGTGCGGCCGGTACCAATAATGAAAAACTGTTTTTT. Translation: CASSAAGTNNEKLFF.

This clone was observed a single time. The chain combines TRBV19 with TRBJ1-5, with 9 bases fitting TRBD1. The CDR3 length is 16 residues. Germline V gene lookup returns CDR1 LNHDA and CDR2 SQIVND (reference sequence). V lost 1 base and J lost 6; bases outside the gene matches: 7. CDR3 region: CASSIAIQGAGQPQHF. CDR3 in DNA: TGTGCCAGTAGTATAGCTATACAGGGGGCTGGTCAGCCCCAGCATTTT.